Presented here are 27 T cell receptor beta chains from one specimen sequenced in a study of cytomegalovirus exposure and HLA in healthy donors. The study ran its PCR with 60 Vbeta and 13 Jbeta primers. Produced via immunoSEQ multiplex PCR; TCRdb's table is partial and in-frame only. The data hold some 85,000 clones, with roughly 80% observed a single time. Sequenced input: PBMCs. These receptors all come from a woman in her thirties or forties in good health and CMV-seropositive.

The chain combines TRBV19 with TRBJ2-1; 8 nucleotides agree with TRBD1. The V gene's germline CDR1 is LNHDA and CDR2 SQIVND (reference sequence). The CDR3 spans 15 residues. V shed 1 base, J shed 7 bases, and the junction held 6 bases outside the gene matches. The CDR3 loop reads CASSIGTGRSNEQFF. The CDR3 DNA follows: TGTGCCAGTAGTATAGGGACAGGGCGGTCGAATGAGCAGTTCTTC.

The chain recombines TRBV4-3 with TRBJ1-2; TRBD1 matches 10 bases. The V segment lost 6 bases and the J segment 4 bases; nucleotides outside the gene matches: 8. The CDR3 runs to 15 residues. Germline V gives CDR1 LGHNA, CDR2 YSLEER. The CDR3 loop reads CASRAPGQGSYGYTF. The DNA of the CDR3 is TGCGCCAGCAGGGCCCCGGGACAGGGGAGCTATGGCTACACCTTC.

CDR3 sequence reads: CASSSRQGTQPQHF. The CDR3 DNA sequence: TGTGCCAGCAGCTCAAGACAGGGTACTCAGCCCCAGCATTTT. This chain links TRBV7-2 with TRBJ1-5; 7 bases agree with TRBD1. CDR3 size: 14 residues. The J segment lost 6 bases and the V segment lost 4 bases, leaving 6 bases of the junction unmatched. Germline CDR1 is SGHTA and CDR2 is FQGNSA. The whole variable domain, filled in from reference TRBV7-2 and TRBJ1-5, reads GAGVSQSPSNKVTEKGKDVELRCDPISGHTALYWYRQSLGQGLEFLIYFQGNSAPDKSGLPSDRFSAERTGGSVSTLTIQRTQQEDSAVYLCASSSRQGTQPQHFGDGTRLSIL.

The rearrangement links TRBV11-2 to TRBJ2-5; D is possibly TRBD1 (6 bases). V was clipped by 4 bases and J by 5 bases, with 20 bases between them. The CDR3 runs 16 residues. Germline V gene lookup returns CDR1 SGHAT and CDR2 FQNNGV. The CDR3 sequence is CASSSIKGQGWETQYF. The CDR3 region has the DNA TGTGCCAGCAGCTCCATCAAGGGCCAGGGGTGGGAGACCCAGTACTTC.

The rearrangement joins TRBV29-1 to TRBJ1-3; D is uncertain. This CDR3 comprises 12 residues. V was cut by 4 bases and J by 2 bases, with 6 bases left in between. CDR1 and CDR2 from the germline V gene are SQVTM and ANQGSEA. CDR3 loop: CSVAVAGNTIYF. The CDR3 nucleotides are TGCAGCGTTGCTGTAGCTGGAAACACCATATATTTT.

This sequence joins TRBV2 and TRBJ2-2, with TRBD1 identical over 9 bases. V lost 6 bases, J lost 2 bases, and 7 bases stayed unmatched. The length of the CDR3 is 16 residues. Looked up from germline, CDR1 is SNHLY and CDR2 is FYNNEI. The CDR3 DNA reads as TGTGCCAGCAGCGGTCGGACAGGGGTCAACACCGGGGAGCTGTTTTTT. It yields the protein CASSGRTGVNTGELFF.

The chain recombines TRBV10-3 with TRBJ2-7; possibly TRBD2 for D (6 bases). This CDR3 is 13 amino acids long. CDR1 and CDR2 (germline): ENHRY, SYGVKD. V was shortened by 10 bases and J by 3 bases, with 16 bases between the two germline ends. The CDR3 DNA reads as TGTGCCACCTACGCGGGGCAGTACTACGAGCAGTACTTC. As protein: CATYAGQYYEQYF.

The chain uses TRBV27 and TRBJ2-1; D is unresolved. The V end lost 3 bases, the J end lost 6 bases, and 6 bases lay between the germline ends. Germline CDR1 MNHEY, CDR2 SMNVEV (reference sequence). There are 12 residues in the CDR3. This CDR3 reads CASSFPSNEQFF. The CDR3 region has the DNA TGTGCCAGCAGTTTTCCCTCCAATGAGCAGTTCTTC.

This clone was detected once. This chain links TRBV29-1 with TRBJ2-1, with D maybe TRBD2 (5 bases). Trimming took off 6 bases at V and 6 bases at J, with 6 bases between the two ends. CDR3 length: 10 residues. Germline lookup yields CDR1 SQVTM and CDR2 ANQGSEA. Written as DNA, the CDR3 is TGCAGCGTCGGAGGCAATGAGCAGTTCTTC. Translation: CSVGGNEQFF.

V and J are TRBV10-3 and TRBJ1-5, with a weak D call TRBD1 (6 bases). Germline V gene lookup returns CDR1 ENHRY and CDR2 SYGVKD. V dropped 0 bases and J dropped 4 bases, with 7 bases sitting between them. The CDR3 covers 14 residues. The CDR3 loop reads CAISESQGNQPQHF. The DNA of the CDR3 is TGTGCCATCAGTGAGTCCCAGGGGAATCAGCCCCAGCATTTT.

The chain has TRBV7-6 and TRBJ2-1; 7 bases agree with TRBD2. With 2 bases clipped from V and 4 bases from J, the junction kept 8 bases outside the gene matches. This CDR3 comprises 16 residues. The V gene's germline CDR1 is SGHVS and CDR2 FNYEAQ. As DNA, the CDR3 is TGTGCCAGCAGCTTATGGGGCGGGAGCGGGTACAATGAGCAGTTCTTC. This encodes CASSLWGGSGYNEQFF. Supplemented by reference TRBV7-6 and TRBJ2-1, the full variable domain reads GAGVSQSPRYKVTKRGQDVALRCDPISGHVSLYWYRQALGQGPEFLTYFNYEAQQDKSGLPNDRFSAERPEGSISTLTIQRTEQRDSAMYRCASSLWGGSGYNEQFFGPGTRLTVL.

DNA of the CDR3: TGTGCCAGCAGCTTACGAGGGTCGTACAATGAGCAGTTCTTC. Protein product: CASSLRGSYNEQFF. The chain carries TRBV7-3 and TRBJ2-1, with a weak D call TRBD2 (5 bases). The V end lost 2 bases, the J end lost 4 bases, and 9 bases lay between the germline ends. The CDR3 length is 14 residues. Germline V gene lookup returns CDR1 SGHTA and CDR2 FQGTGA.

This sequence joins TRBV11-2 and TRBJ2-7; weak D call: TRBD1 (6 bases). The CDR3 covers 14 residues. The germline gives CDR1 SGHAT, CDR2 FQNNGV. Trimming shortened V by 0 bases and J by 7 bases, and 13 bases separated the two germline ends. The CDR3 DNA is TGTGCCAGCAGCTTAGAATGGGACATGGGAGAGCAGTACTTC. As protein: CASSLEWDMGEQYF.

The V and J genes are TRBV6-5 and TRBJ1-5; a possible D gene is TRBD1 (6 bases). Trimming took off 0 bases at V and 11 bases at J, with 14 bases between the two ends. Per germline, CDR1 MNHEY and CDR2 SVGAGI. The CDR3 runs 14 residues. The CDR3 coding sequence is TGTGCCAGCAGTTACTCGCAGGGACATGTCGCCCAGCATTTT. Protein: CASSYSQGHVAQHF.

The chain is built from TRBV4-3 and TRBJ2-3, with D hard to call. Trimming cost V 5 bases and J 5 bases, with 8 bases left between them. CDR1 is LGHNA and CDR2 is YSLEER in the germline V gene. The CDR3 is 12 residues long. CDR3 nucleotides: TGCGCCAGCAGCGCCTCGGGAGATACGCAGTATTTT. It encodes CASSASGDTQYF.

This clone was counted a few times. DNA of the CDR3: TGTGCCAGCACCCGACAGGGCGAAAACACCATATATTTT. Amino acid sequence: CASTRQGENTIYF. The rearrangement links TRBV5-6 to TRBJ1-3; TRBD1 matches at 7 bases. Germline-derived CDR1 and CDR2 are SGHDT and YYEEEE. The CDR3 is 13 amino acids. V lost 6 bases and J lost 6; bases outside the gene matches: 6.

CDR3 in amino acids: CASSLDRGGNYGYTF. DNA for the CDR3: TGCGCCAGCAGCTTGGACAGGGGGGGGAACTATGGCTACACCTTC. The chain joins TRBV5-1 to TRBJ1-2; the match to TRBD1 covers 8 bases. This CDR3 has 15 residues. Trimming took 0 bases from V and 2 from J; bases not matched to a gene: 3. Germline V gene lookup returns CDR1 SGHRS and CDR2 YFSETQ.

This clone was observed once. CDR3 region: CASSLGTDYEQYF. CDR3 nucleotide sequence: TGTGCCAGCAGTTTGGGGACAGACTACGAGCAGTACTTC. V is TRBV13 and J is TRBJ2-7, with TRBD1 matching over 7 bases. The CDR3 runs to 13 residues. The trim removed 6 bases at V and 3 bases at J, leaving 5 bases unmatched. Germline CDR1 reads PRHDT; CDR2 reads FYEKMQ (reference sequence).

The chain has TRBV9 and TRBJ2-3, with TRBD2 matching over 9 bases. Germline V CDR1 and CDR2: SGDLS, YYNGEE. The J segment lost 3 bases and the V segment lost 7 bases, leaving 6 bases of the junction unmatched. The CDR3 extends over 14 amino acids. Written as DNA, the CDR3 is TGTGCCAGCGGTGATAGCGGGGGAACAGATACGCAGTATTTT. Translated: CASGDSGGTDTQYF.

This clone has only a few counts. The V gene is TRBV4-1, the J gene TRBJ2-1, with D perhaps matching TRBD2 (5 bases). This CDR3 region has 13 residues. Trimming pared 1 base from V and 9 bases from J, leaving 10 bases between. CDR1 MGHRA and CDR2 YSYEKL come from the germline V gene. The CDR3 region is CASSQVARAEQFF. CDR3 sequence (DNA): TGCGCCAGCAGCCAAGTGGCGAGGGCTGAGCAGTTCTTC.

The chain employs TRBV7-8 and TRBJ1-1; 10 bases agree with TRBD1. This CDR3 is built from 14 residues. Per the germline V gene, CDR1 is SGHVS and CDR2 is FQNEAQ. Trimming took 5 bases from V and 1 from J; bases not matched to a gene: 1. The CDR3 spells CASSRDRGNTEAFF. The CDR3 DNA follows: TGTGCCAGCAGCCGGGACAGGGGGAACACTGAAGCTTTCTTT.

The V call is TRBV6-6, the J call TRBJ2-5; D unresolved. The V gene's germline CDR1 is MNHNY and CDR2 SVGAGI (reference sequence). The CDR3 runs to 13 residues. V was trimmed by 8 bases and J by 5 bases, leaving 15 bases between them. In DNA, the CDR3 is TGTGCCAGCGGCCAGGCTTCTGGGGAGACCCAGTACTTC. Translated: CASGQASGETQYF.

The chain recombines TRBV27 with TRBJ2-5; 7 bases map to TRBD2. The junction had 10 bases not matched to a gene; V was cut back by 6 bases and J by 0 bases. The germline V gene has CDR1 MNHEY and CDR2 SMNVEV (reference sequence). The CDR3 length is 16 residues. CDR3 sequence (DNA): TGTGCCAGCAGCCCAGAGCGGGGAGGGTACCAAGAGACCCAGTACTTC. Translation gives CASSPERGGYQETQYF.

Regarding this clone: The junction departs from germline at one end; a sequencing error may be responsible. The rearrangement joins TRBV5-1 to TRBJ2-7, with 8 bases matching TRBD1. Germline CDR1 is SGHRS and CDR2 is YFSETQ. This CDR3 has 15 amino acids. CDR3 in amino acids: CASTRSGQGGYEQYF. CDR3 nucleotides: TGTGCCAGCACCCGGAGCGGACAGGGAGGTTACGAGCAGTACTTC.

The rearrangement uses TRBV7-2 and TRBJ2-1; TRBD2 matches at 12 bases. Trimming removed 0 bases from V and 6 bases from J; junction bases left unmatched: 3. CDR1 and CDR2 from the germline V gene are SGHTA and FQGNSA. CDR3 length: 16 amino acids. The CDR3 DNA reads as TGTGCCAGCAGCTTAGCGCTAGCGGGAGGGGGCAATGAGCAGTTCTTC. Translation: CASSLALAGGGNEQFF.

V usage is TRBV7-6 and J usage is TRBJ1-3, with TRBD1 matching over 7 bases. The V segment lost 4 bases and the J segment 1 base; nucleotides outside the gene matches: 13. This CDR3 contains 18 residues. Germline V gene lookup returns CDR1 SGHVS and CDR2 FNYEAQ. CDR3 nucleotide sequence: TGTGCCAGCAGCTCCCGGCGGGACAGAGGGTTGTCTGGAAACACCATATATTTT. Protein product: CASSSRRDRGLSGNTIYF.

The chain is built from TRBV4-3 and TRBJ2-7, with TRBD2 matching 7 bases. Germline V lookup: CDR1 LGHNA, CDR2 YSLEER. V was clipped by 0 bases and J by 2 bases; unmatched bases: 4. This CDR3 comprises 15 residues. CDR3 DNA sequence: TGCGCCAGCAGCCAAGAAGGCCGGGGGGCCTACGAGCAGTACTTC. Translation gives CASSQEGRGAYEQYF.